Each of the 12 T cell receptor beta chains below was sequenced from the same sample in a study of T cell repertoires in cytomegalovirus infection. TCRdb itself ran the reads through MiXCR, one entry per CDR3 protein. Of fewer than 650,000 distinct CDR3 sequences in the sample, 35% to 50% were seen once. These receptors lack a known antigen. The sample consisted of cultured PBMCs, taken from culture after CMV antigen stimulation. Receptor source: a human donor in good health (CMV status not recorded). Some clones in this sample may be carry-over from other donors' samples.

The rearrangement joins TRBV7-4 to TRBJ2-3; the match to TRBD1 covers 8 bases. Trimming at V came to 5 bases and at J to 0 bases, leaving 7 bases not matched to a gene. Germline V gene data show CDR1 as SGHVT and CDR2 as SQSDAQ. The CDR3 totals 16 residues. As DNA, the CDR3 is TGTGCCAGCAGCAAACCGGACAGGGCTAGCACAGATACGCAGTATTTT. It specifies CASSKPDRASTDTQYF.

The sample holds a few counts of this clonotype. The J gene is TRBJ1-3, the V gene TRBV27; D unclear. Trimming removed 9 bases from V and 0 bases from J, with 12 bases in between. The CDR3 is made up of 14 amino acids. Germline-derived CDR1 and CDR2 are MNHEY and SMNVEV (reference sequence). The CDR3 nucleotides are TGTGCCAGGGACCTCCCCAGCTCTGGAAACACCATATATTTT. This encodes CARDLPSSGNTIYF.

The gene calls are TRBV12-3 or TRBV12-4 and TRBJ2-1; D perhaps matches TRBD2 (6 bases). With 3 bases removed from V and 0 bases from J, the gap between germline ends came to 9 bases. CDR3 length equals 15 residues. Here the CDR3 reads CASSFAGSSYNEQFF. CDR3 DNA: TGTGCCAGCAGTTTCGCGGGGAGCTCCTACAATGAGCAGTTCTTC.

The rearrangement links TRBV6-2 or TRBV6-3 to TRBJ2-3; 8 nucleotides line up with TRBD1. Germline V gene lookup returns CDR1 MNHEY and CDR2 SVGEGT. CDR3 length equals 15 residues. Unmatched junction bases numbered 10, after V lost 5 bases and J lost 6 bases. The CDR3: CASSRDRGPWDTQYF. As DNA, the CDR3 is TGTGCCAGCAGTCGCGACAGGGGTCCGTGGGATACGCAGTATTTT.

The chain has TRBV27 and TRBJ2-3; 8 bases are a match to TRBD1. J gave up 7 bases and V 6 bases, and 18 bases lay outside the gene matches. The CDR3 length is 17 residues. The V gene's germline CDR1 is MNHEY and CDR2 SMNVEV (reference sequence). As DNA, the CDR3 is TGTGCCAGCAGAGATGACCAGGGGGCGCGAGGTGGAAATACGCAGTATTTT. It codes for CASRDDQGARGGNTQYF.

This clonotype was seen once. J is TRBJ2-7 and V is TRBV27, with D possibly matching TRBD2 (6 bases). Trimming cost V 3 bases and J 2 bases, with 14 bases left between them. CDR1 and CDR2 (germline): MNHEY, SMNVEV (reference sequence). The CDR3 has 15 residues. CDR3 DNA: TGTGCCAGCAGTTTCCGTGGGCGGGATGCCTACGAGCAGTACTTC. It yields the protein CASSFRGRDAYEQYF.

The rearrangement joins TRBV4-1 to TRBJ2-1; 7 bases map to TRBD2. V gave up 3 bases and J gave up 8 bases; unmatched junction bases: 4. Germline V gene lookup returns CDR1 MGHRA and CDR2 YSYEKL. The CDR3 consists of 13 residues. CDR3 DNA: TGCGCCAGCAGCCATATCCGGGGGGATGAGCAGTTCTTC. The encoded protein is CASSHIRGDEQFF.

This sequence joins TRBV6-1 and TRBJ2-5; 10 bases align to TRBD1. The germline V gene has CDR1 MNHNS and CDR2 SASEGT. After removal of 2 bases from V and 4 bases from J, the junction contained 7 bases not matched to a gene. This CDR3 is built from 16 residues. The CDR3 spells CASSEWMGQGTETQYF. In DNA form, the CDR3 reads TGTGCCAGCAGTGAATGGATGGGACAGGGGACAGAGACCCAGTACTTC.

J is TRBJ2-1 and V is TRBV11-2; D uncertain. The germline V and J ends were trimmed by 0 bases and 0 bases, with 6 bases remaining between them. The CDR3 has 15 amino acids. Germline CDR1 reads SGHAT; CDR2 reads FQNNGV. CDR3 sequence (DNA): TGTGCCAGCAGCTTAGAGTACAGCTCCTACAATGAGCAGTTCTTC. This sequence encodes CASSLEYSSYNEQFF.

In DNA, the CDR3 is TGTGCCAGCACCCCGGCACTCTTTGGAGAGACCCAGTACTTC. As protein: CASTPALFGETQYF. This chain connects TRBV6-5 to TRBJ2-5; D is uncertain. This CDR3 region has 14 residues. Germline CDR1 reads MNHEY; CDR2 reads SVGAGI. V was shortened by 7 bases and J by 4 bases, with 16 bases between the two germline ends.

This clonotype was counted a few times. The gene calls are TRBV7-8 and TRBJ1-1, with unresolved D. CDR1 is SGHVS and CDR2 is FQNEAQ in the germline V gene. V was clipped by 0 bases and J by 0 bases, with 11 bases between them. This CDR3 is 16 amino acids long. As DNA, the CDR3 is TGTGCCAGCAGCTTAGCGCCGTATCCAATGAACACTGAAGCTTTCTTT. It codes for CASSLAPYPMNTEAFF.

This rearrangement joins TRBV20-1 to TRBJ1-1, with D possibly matching TRBD1 (6 bases). CDR3 length: 15 residues. Germline-derived CDR1 and CDR2 are DFQATT and SNEGSKA (reference sequence). Trimming removed 3 bases at V and 5 bases at J, with 19 bases between. The CDR3 DNA reads as TGCAGTGCTAGGAGGCCAGGGGCGCGAGGGACTGAAGCTTTCTTT. Its translation: CSARRPGARGTEAFF.